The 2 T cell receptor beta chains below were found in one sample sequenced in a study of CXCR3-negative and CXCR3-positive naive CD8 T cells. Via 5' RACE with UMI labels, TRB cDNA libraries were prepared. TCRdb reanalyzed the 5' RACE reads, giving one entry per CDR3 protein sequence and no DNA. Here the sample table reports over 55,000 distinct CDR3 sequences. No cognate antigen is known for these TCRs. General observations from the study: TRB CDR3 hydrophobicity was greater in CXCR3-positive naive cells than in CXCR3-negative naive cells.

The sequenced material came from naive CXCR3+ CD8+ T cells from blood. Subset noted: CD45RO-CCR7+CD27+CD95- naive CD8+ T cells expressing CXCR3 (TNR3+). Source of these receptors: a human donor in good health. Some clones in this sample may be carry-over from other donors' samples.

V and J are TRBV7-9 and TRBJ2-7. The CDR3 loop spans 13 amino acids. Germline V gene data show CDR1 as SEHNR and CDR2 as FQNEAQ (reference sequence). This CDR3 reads CASSFALADEQYF.

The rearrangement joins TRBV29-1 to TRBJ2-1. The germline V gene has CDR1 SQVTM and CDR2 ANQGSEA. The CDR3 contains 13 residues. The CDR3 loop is CSVDETNYNEQFF.